This TCR beta chain was sequenced in a study of blood T cell repertoires in COVID-19. Libraries were prepared by immunoSEQ multiplex PCR; TCRdb keeps only in-frame clonotypes and omits some of them. The sample has under 250,000 clones; nearly 90% are singletons. Trimming left V 7 bases short and J 0 bases short, with 9 bases between. The CDR3 runs 12 residues. Germline CDR1 SQVTM, CDR2 ANQGSEA. This chain uses TRBV29-1 with TRBJ1-2, with D hard to call. Sequencing used PBMCs or T cells enriched from blood (not recorded which). This receptor was taken from a woman under 40 with acute COVID-19. The CDR3 sequence: CSAASTNYGYTF. The CDR3 DNA reads TGCAGCGCTGCATCTACTAACTATGGCTACACCTTC. Together with reference TRBV29-1 and TRBJ1-2, the CDR3 gives the full variable domain: SAVISQKPSRDICQRGTSLTIQCQVDSQVTMMFWYRQQPGQSLTLIATANQGSEATYESGFVIDKFPISRPNLTFSTLTVSNMSPEDSSIYLCSAASTNYGYTFGSGTRLTVV.